The 5 T cell receptor beta chains below come from one sample, sequenced in a study of T cell changes during pregnancy in multiple sclerosis. Repertoires were generated with immunoSEQ multiplex PCR, while TCRdb's copy carries only in-frame clones and drops some. The table shows around 63,000 clones, with about 91% occurring only once. The sequencing here drew on peripheral blood, taken after pregnancy. All receptors come from a female donor with multiple sclerosis, enrolled in a pregnancy study.

This clone was recorded once. The chain employs TRBV28 and TRBJ2-3; D is unclear. Trimming pared 4 bases from V and 0 bases from J, leaving 11 bases between. The CDR3 is 15 amino acids. Per germline, CDR1 MDHEN and CDR2 SYDVKM. In DNA, the CDR3 is TGTGCCAGCAGTTATCGCGGCCCTAGCACAGATACGCAGTATTTT. Amino acid sequence: CASSYRGPSTDTQYF.

The V call is TRBV6-1, the J call TRBJ1-1, with D possibly TRBD1 on 5 matching bases. Germline CDR1 is MNHNS and CDR2 is SASEGT. The CDR3 is 13 residues long. V shed 4 bases and J shed 1 base, with 7 bases lying between them. This chain's CDR3 is CASSAQGNTEAFF. The DNA for the CDR3 is TGTGCCAGCAGTGCGCAGGGGAACACTGAAGCTTTCTTT.

By share, this clone counts as medium-sized. The V call is TRBV28, the J call TRBJ1-4; TRBD1 is a possible D gene (5 bases). CDR3 length: 14 amino acids. V lost 4 bases, J lost 6 bases, and 12 bases lay in between. The V gene's germline CDR1 is MDHEN and CDR2 SYDVKM. The CDR3 sequence is CASSSSGYDEKLFF. CDR3 in DNA: TGTGCCAGCAGTTCCTCAGGGTACGATGAAAAACTGTTTTTT.

The chain uses TRBV29-1 and TRBJ1-2; 11 nucleotides match TRBD1. The CDR3 is 14 amino acids. V gave up 6 bases and J gave up 8 bases; unmatched junction bases: 11. CDR1 and CDR2 from the germline V gene are SQVTM and ANQGSEA. The DNA of the CDR3 is TGCAGCGTACAACTACAACGGACAGGGGGCGGCTACACCTTC. It specifies CSVQLQRTGGGYTF.

The chain uses TRBV6-4 and TRBJ2-3; unclear D gene. The germline V gene encodes CDR1 MRHNA and CDR2 SNTAGT. Trimming pared 4 bases from V and 2 bases from J, leaving 7 bases between. The CDR3 has 13 residues. The CDR3 DNA follows: TGTGCCAGCAGTGCCGGTACCACAGATACGCAGTATTTT. This sequence encodes CASSAGTTDTQYF.